This T cell receptor beta chain stems from a study of technical replicates of blood from four donors. This CDR3 region has 15 residues. The J segment lost 1 base and the V segment lost 3 bases, leaving 3 bases of the junction unmatched. Germline CDR1 is SEHNR and CDR2 is FQNEAQ (reference sequence). Assay used: immunoSEQ multiplex PCR; TCRdb lists only in-frame clones, some missing. Of 80,000 to 90,000 clones in the sample, 85% to 95% were seen once. The receptor was derived from a human donor in good health. The chain carries TRBV7-9 and TRBJ2-1; 7 bases are a match to TRBD2. Sequenced: T cells isolated from PBMCs. The CDR3 loop reads CASSLGGASYNEQFF. The CDR3 DNA reads as TGTGCCAGCAGCTTGGGAGGGGCTTCCTACAATGAGCAGTTCTTC. The full variable domain, rest sourced from reference TRBV7-9 and TRBJ2-1, is DTGVSQNPRHKITKRGQNVTFRCDPISEHNRLYWYRQTLGQGPEFLTYFQNEAQLEKSRLLSDRFSAERPKGSFSTLEIQRTEQGDSAMYLCASSLGGASYNEQFFGPGTRLTVL.